The rows below give T cell receptor beta chains drawn from one sample of a study of metastatic and nonmetastatic thyroid tumors. TCRdb re-processed the PCR reads through MiXCR. The sample includes 3,000 to 4,000 clones, about 40% of them seen just once. Sequencing used tumor tissue. These receptors all stem from a female donor with papillary thyroid cancer or a benign thyroid nodule (not recorded which). Some clones in this sample may be carry-over from other donors' samples. Each CDR3 is given with its conserved first and last residue. D genes are given only for firm matches. A clone size is listed for some rows: how often the clone was seen (once, few, many), or a class if it is expanded.

clone size,J gene,D gene,V gene,CDR3 protein,CDR3 DNA
NA,TRBJ2-3,NA,TRBV4-1,CASSQVGRVRTDTQYF,TGCGCCAGCAGCCAAGTTGGTAGGGTTCGCACAGATACGCAGTATTTT
once,TRBJ1-1,NA,TRBV10-3,CAISESTAMNTEAFF,TGTGCCATCAGTGAGTCAACAGCCATGAACACTGAAGCTTTCTTC
few,TRBJ2-1,NA,TRBV28,CASSLDSPNEQFF,TGTGCCAGCAGTTTAGATAGCCCCAATGAGCAGTTCTTC
few,TRBJ2-7,TRBD2,TRBV27,CASSPGGGSYEQYF,TGTGCCAGCAGTCCGGGAGGGGGCTCCTACGAGCAGTACTTC
NA,TRBJ2-2,TRBD1,TRBV18,CASSPQSGGTGELFF,TGTGCCAGCTCACCACAATCAGGGGGCACCGGGGAGCTGTTTTTT
NA,TRBJ1-1,NA,TRBV6-2/TRBV6-3,CASSPSLPGPNTEAFF,TGTGCCAGCAGTCCAAGCCTCCCGGGCCCTAACACTGAAGCTTTCTTT
NA,TRBJ1-5,NA,TRBV6-1,CASRVTGQPQHF,TGTGCCAGCAGGGTAACTGGGCAGCCCCAGCATTTT
NA,TRBJ2-3,NA,TRBV28,CASSLAFGQHTDTQYF,TGTGCCAGCAGTTTAGCATTTGGACAGCACACAGATACGCAGTATTTT
NA,TRBJ2-1,TRBD2,TRBV5-1,CASSLVLAGVNEQFF,TGCGCCAGCAGCTTGGTCCTAGCGGGAGTTAATGAGCAGTTCTTC
NA,TRBJ1-1,TRBD1,TRBV6-1,CASRTYRGWTEAFF,TGTGCCAGCAGAACCTACAGGGGTTGGACTGAAGCTTTCTTT
once,TRBJ2-3,NA,TRBV5-1,CASLRGSSDFTDTQYF,TGCGCCAGCTTACGGGGATCTAGCGATTTTACAGATACGCAGTATTTT
NA,TRBJ1-6,TRBD1,TRBV20-1,CSAYRGNSPLHF,TGCAGTGCTTACAGGGGTAATTCACCCCTCCACTTT
NA,TRBJ2-3,TRBD1,TRBV7-8,CASRTGGSTDTQYF,TGTGCCAGCAGGACAGGGGGTAGCACAGATACGCAGTATTTT
NA,TRBJ2-1,NA,TRBV7-8,CASSTRHGAEEQFF,TGTGCCAGCAGCACCCGACATGGCGCCGAAGAGCAGTTCTTC
NA,TRBJ2-7,NA,TRBV4-2,CASSQEGWSEQYF,TGTGCCAGCAGCCAAGAGGGGTGGTCCGAGCAGTACTTC
NA,TRBJ2-3,NA,TRBV20-1,CSARTTRADTQYF,TGCAGTGCTAGAACTACGAGGGCAGATACGCAGTATTTT
many,TRBJ2-7,TRBD2,TRBV11-2,CASSLTDSGGYEQYF,TGTGCCAGCAGCTTAACCGACTCGGGGGGCTACGAGCAGTACTTC
NA,TRBJ1-1,NA,TRBV6-1,CASSHPNTEAFF,TGTGCCAGCAGCCACCCAAACACTGAAGCTTTCTTT
NA,TRBJ1-5,NA,TRBV2,CASRGSGYGNQPQHF,TGTGCCAGTAGGGGATCTGGGTACGGCAATCAGCCCCAGCATTTT
NA,TRBJ1-5,NA,TRBV27,CACRFNQPQHF,TGTGCCTGCAGATTCAATCAGCCCCAGCATTTT
NA,TRBJ1-1,NA,TRBV4-1,CASSQTEAAEAFF,TGCGCCAGCAGCCAAACAGAAGCGGCTGAAGCTTTCTTT
once,TRBJ1-5,NA,TRBV4-1,CASSQVQGFGNQPQHF,TGCGCCAGCAGCCAAGTTCAGGGGTTCGGTAATCAGCCCCAGCATTTT
once,TRBJ1-2,NA,TRBV7-8,CASSLYGRDYGYTF,TGTGCCAGCAGCTTATATGGCAGGGACTATGGCTACACCTTC
NA,TRBJ2-2,NA,TRBV5-1,CASSAGPTGELFF,TGCGCCAGCAGCGCCGGCCCCACCGGGGAGCTGTTTTTT
NA,TRBJ2-2,TRBD2,TRBV11-3,CASSFGGDTGELFF,TGTGCCAGCAGTTTTGGGGGGGACACCGGGGAGCTGTTTTTT
few,TRBJ2-3,NA,TRBV6-1,CASRQGSTDTQYF,TGTGCCAGCAGGCAAGGGAGCACAGATACGCAGTATTTT
NA,TRBJ2-7,TRBD2,TRBV20-1,CSAGPSGSDEQYF,TGCAGTGCTGGACCTAGCGGGAGTGACGAGCAGTACTTC
NA,TRBJ2-1,TRBD1,TRBV6-1,CASTRTGTYNEQFF,TGTGCCAGCACCCGGACAGGGACCTACAATGAGCAGTTCTTC
NA,TRBJ1-2,TRBD1,TRBV5-1,CASSYGQANYGYTF,TGCGCCAGCAGCTATGGACAGGCGAACTATGGCTACACCTTC
NA,TRBJ2-7,NA,TRBV28,CASSLFSYEQYF,TGTGCCAGCAGTTTGTTCTCTTACGAGCAGTACTTC
few,TRBJ2-2,NA,TRBV5-1,CASSFYGHYAGELFF,TGCGCCAGCAGCTTCTACGGACATTACGCCGGGGAGCTGTTTTTT
NA,TRBJ2-2,NA,TRBV27,CASYGRISTGELFF,TGTGCCAGCTACGGCAGGATAAGCACCGGGGAGCTGTTTTTT
NA,TRBJ2-3,TRBD2,TRBV20-1,CSAPSQLAEDTDTQYF,TGCAGTGCTCCTTCCCAGCTAGCGGAGGACACAGATACGCAGTATTTT
few,TRBJ1-1,NA,TRBV28,CASSSGQGSEAFF,TGTGCCAGCAGTTCCGGACAAGGGTCTGAAGCTTTCTTT
few,TRBJ2-1,NA,TRBV28,CASNAVNNEQFF,TGTGCCAGCAACGCCGTTAACAATGAGCAGTTCTTC
NA,TRBJ2-1,NA,TRBV2,CASSEYLTGSDEQFF,TGTGCCAGCAGTGAATATTTAACAGGGTCTGATGAGCAGTTCTTC
NA,TRBJ2-7,NA,TRBV18,CASSPDLEHEQYF,TGTGCCAGCTCACCTGATCTGGAACACGAGCAGTACTTC
few,TRBJ2-7,TRBD1,TRBV7-8,CASSRDSRYEQYF,TGTGCCAGCAGCCGGGACAGCCGCTACGAGCAGTACTTC
NA,TRBJ2-2,NA,TRBV6-1,CASSSQGAGELFF,TGTGCCAGCAGTAGTCAGGGCGCCGGGGAGCTGTTTTTT
few,TRBJ2-1,NA,TRBV2,CASSAGDNEQFF,TGTGCCAGCAGTGCCGGTGACAATGAGCAGTTCTTC
NA,TRBJ1-2,NA,TRBV7-2,CASSFRDDYGYTF,TGTGCCAGCAGCTTCCGGGACGATTATGGCTACACCTTC
few,TRBJ1-5,NA,TRBV10-2,CASSALGGQPQHF,TGCGCCAGCAGTGCACTCGGAGGGCAGCCCCAGCATTTT
NA,TRBJ2-3,NA,TRBV27,CASSLNRADTQYF,TGTGCCAGCAGTTTAAACAGGGCAGATACGCAGTATTTT
NA,TRBJ1-1,NA,TRBV6-5,CASSYQGSTEAFF,TGTGCCAGCAGTTACCAGGGGAGCACTGAAGCTTTCTTT
few,TRBJ2-1,TRBD2,TRBV27,CASTLAPSGGYEQFF,TGTGCCAGCACCCTAGCCCCCAGCGGGGGCTATGAGCAGTTCTTC
NA,TRBJ1-1,TRBD1,TRBV28,CASTKGQGAAEAFF,TGTGCCAGCACCAAGGGACAGGGGGCCGCTGAAGCTTTCTTT